What follows are 16 T cell receptor beta chains derived from one specimen sequenced in a study of vaccination effects on CD4 cells after COVID-19. For these TCRs, the target antigens are not known. Antigen-specific CD4+ T cell clonotypes were called by their expansion after viral peptide-pool culture in ViraFEST. The culture ran for approximately 10 days, and then CD4+ T cells were isolated. Each participant was given two doses of one vaccine (BNT162b2 or mRNA-1273). Libraries were prepared by immunoSEQ multiplex PCR; TCRdb keeps only in-frame clonotypes and omits some of them. The table lists about 59,000 clones, around 78% of them singletons. The source was CD4+ T cells from PBMCs cultured with HCoV-OC43 spike peptides, collected after COVID-19 vaccination. The subset is: HCoV-OC43 spike overlapping peptide pool stimulation. The origin of the receptors is a human donor who received a COVID-19 vaccine.

The rearrangement joins TRBV18 to TRBJ2-7, with D possibly being TRBD1 or TRBD2 (5 bases each). V lost 2 bases and J lost 7, with 18 bases in between. This CDR3 is built from 15 residues. Per the germline V gene, CDR1 is KGHSH and CDR2 is LQKENI. CDR3 nucleotides: TGTGCCAGCTCACCAAGCGGCAGGGCCTCGGAGGAGCAGTACGTC. Translating gives CASSPSGRASEEQYV.

CDR3 in DNA: TGTGCCAGCAGTTCGACCGTTTCTTACAATGAGCAGTTCTTC. Translated: CASSSTVSYNEQFF. The gene calls are TRBV28 and TRBJ2-1; D ambiguous. V shed 4 bases and J shed 4 bases, with 11 bases lying between them. Per the germline V gene, CDR1 is MDHEN and CDR2 is SYDVKM. The CDR3 is 14 amino acids.

This chain links TRBV18 with TRBJ1-5, with D hard to call. This CDR3 is 16 amino acids long. Germline lookup yields CDR1 KGHSH and CDR2 LQKENI. Trimming stripped 3 bases from V and 2 bases from J, with 14 bases between. CDR3: CASSPDQAGGNQPQHF. DNA of the CDR3: TGTGCCAGCTCACCTGACCAGGCTGGGGGCAATCAGCCCCAGCATTTT.

In its sample, this clone was seen a few times. The chain links TRBV28 to TRBJ1-2; no clear D gene. Germline-derived CDR1 and CDR2 are MDHEN and SYDVKM. The ends were cut back, 0 bases at V and 4 bases at J, with 9 bases in the middle. The CDR3 is 14 residues long. The CDR3 sequence is CASSLWMKSYGYTF. CDR3 bases: TGTGCCAGCAGTTTATGGATGAAGAGCTATGGCTACACCTTC.

V is TRBV5-5 and J is TRBJ2-3; the D gene is possibly TRBD2 (5 bases). Trimming removed 4 bases from V and 4 bases from J, with 16 bases in between. CDR3 length: 15 amino acids. The germline V gene encodes CDR1 SGHKS and CDR2 YYEKEE (reference sequence). The CDR3 region has the DNA TGTGCCAGCAGCCCGGCCCCGGGAATAGCAGATACGCAGTATTTT. It is translated as CASSPAPGIADTQYF.

This clone is medium-sized (0.01 to 0.1%) in the sample. The rearrangement links TRBV3-1 (or the pseudogene TRBV3-2) to TRBJ2-5, with 7 bases fitting TRBD2. This CDR3 region has 12 residues. V shed 4 bases and J 5 bases; nucleotides not matched to a gene: 1. Germline CDR1 reads LGHDT; CDR2 reads YNNKEL (reference sequence). The DNA for the CDR3 is TGTGCCAGCAGCCTTAGCGGGGAGACCCAGTACTTC. Encoded protein: CASSLSGETQYF.

The rearrangement links TRBV27 to TRBJ1-1; 8 bases are shared with TRBD1. Unmatched junction bases numbered 13, after V lost 5 bases and J lost 5 bases. Germline lookup yields CDR1 MNHEY and CDR2 SMNVEV (reference sequence). The CDR3 consists of 16 residues. The DNA of the CDR3 is TGTGCCAGCAGTACAACGACAGGGGTATACTCTACTGAAGCTTTCTTT. It yields the protein CASSTTTGVYSTEAFF.

This clone is a singleton in its sample. The V and J genes are TRBV5-5 and TRBJ2-3; 8 bases fit TRBD1. Germline V gene sequence: CDR1 SGHKS, CDR2 YYEKEE (reference sequence). V gave up 4 bases and J gave up 4 bases; unmatched junction bases: 5. The CDR3 is 14 residues long. CDR3 DNA sequence: TGTGCCAGCAGCCGGGACAGGATGCCAGATACGCAGTATTTT. Residues: CASSRDRMPDTQYF.

This clone has just a few counts. The V gene is TRBV9, the J gene TRBJ2-1, with TRBD1 matching 7 bases. The CDR3 contains 16 residues. In germline, CDR1 is SGDLS, CDR2 YYNGEE. V lost 0 bases, J lost 4 bases, and 7 bases stayed unmatched. CDR3 in amino acids: CASSVGPGRGYNEQFF. The CDR3 bases are TGTGCCAGCAGCGTAGGGCCGGGCAGGGGGTACAATGAGCAGTTCTTC.

The chain combines TRBV6-5 with TRBJ2-1; D is tentatively TRBD1 or TRBD2 (5 bases each). Trimming pared 2 bases from V and 2 bases from J, leaving 7 bases between. Germline V gene lookup returns CDR1 MNHEY and CDR2 SVGAGI. The CDR3 loop spans 14 amino acids. As DNA, the CDR3 is TGTGCCAGCAGTTACCGGGGCACCTACAATGAGCAGTTCTTC. Its translation is CASSYRGTYNEQFF.

This chain joins TRBV18 and TRBJ2-2, with TRBD2 matching over 15 bases. Germline CDR1 KGHSH, CDR2 LQKENI. This CDR3 region has 19 residues. The trim removed 2 bases at V and 1 base at J, leaving 5 bases unmatched. This chain's CDR3 is CASSPFGTSGGKNTGELFF. The CDR3 DNA reads as TGTGCCAGCTCACCATTCGGGACTAGCGGGGGGAAGAACACCGGGGAGCTGTTTTTT.

The V and J genes are TRBV19 and TRBJ1-2, with 7 bases identical to TRBD1. The CDR3 has 12 amino acids. The V and J ends lost 4 bases and 8 bases, in that order; junction bases with no gene match: 4. Germline CDR1 reads LNHDA; CDR2 reads SQIVND (reference sequence). CDR3 sequence reads: CASSTGGWGYTF. The CDR3 coding sequence is TGTGCCAGTAGTACAGGGGGTTGGGGCTACACCTTC.

V is TRBV27 and J is TRBJ1-5, with TRBD1 as a possible D gene (5 bases). Germline lookup yields CDR1 MNHEY and CDR2 SMNVEV (reference sequence). This CDR3 region has 14 residues. The germline V and J ends were trimmed by 1 base and 4 bases, with 8 bases remaining between them. The CDR3 DNA reads TGTGCCAGCAGTTTATGGGCAGGGAATCAGCCCCAGCATTTT. Its protein product is CASSLWAGNQPQHF.

V is TRBV5-1 and J is TRBJ1-1; 9 bases map to TRBD1. Germline-derived CDR1 and CDR2 are SGHRS and YFSETQ. The CDR3 covers 15 residues. The V segment lost 4 bases and the J segment 1 base; nucleotides outside the gene matches: 5. The chain's CDR3 is CASSEQDRGNTEAFF. DNA of the CDR3: TGCGCCAGCAGCGAGCAGGACAGGGGGAACACTGAAGCTTTCTTT.

The J gene is TRBJ1-2, the V gene TRBV6-6; D call uncertain. Germline assignment: CDR1 MNHNY and CDR2 SVGAGI (reference sequence). The CDR3 spans 12 residues. Between the trimmed V and J ends, which lost 8 bases and 4 bases, there was a span of 11 bases. CDR3 in amino acids: CASAVIGYGYTF. CDR3 bases: TGTGCCAGCGCGGTGATAGGCTATGGCTACACCTTC.

The chain has TRBV2 and TRBJ1-2; D possibly corresponds to TRBD1 (5 bases). CDR3 length equals 14 residues. V was shortened by 7 bases and J by 5 bases, with 17 bases between the two germline ends. Germline V gene lookup returns CDR1 SNHLY and CDR2 FYNNEI. The CDR3 DNA reads as TGTGCCAGCAATGGGCAGGGCCAAATTTATGGCTACACCTTC. Its protein product is CASNGQGQIYGYTF.